This TCR beta chain originates from a study of cytomegalovirus exposure and HLA in healthy donors (dated by TCRdb to 2016 to 2017). General notes on the study: According to an earlier analysis of 550 to 750 of the donors, roughly 180 million T cells yielded some 120 million unique TCR beta sequences and approximately 280 Gb of sequence data. All discovery cohort repertoires had been generated on a single sequencing platform. The genetic ancestry cluster associated with self-reported Caucasian donors included over 80% of the 398 genotyped donors. A later genetic analysis took genome-wide SNP genotypes for about 65% of the 666 donors and used that subset as a discovery cohort. The study profiled the T cell repertoires of 666 subjects by immunosequencing and related them to cytomegalovirus serostatus. The study aimed to test whether cataloging public T cell receptors could reveal signatures of past pathogen exposure. Among a few hundred genotyped donors of the cohort, an average of around 240,000 unique TCR beta nucleotide sequences were sequenced per donor, roughly 18% of them non-productive. About 5 DR-DQ haplotypes were handled as single units for association and clustering, since linkage in the cohort was strong. The study combined high-throughput TCR immunosequencing, statistical association of individual TCRs with disease status, and machine learning to predict cytomegalovirus infection status. In addition to the first cohort of 666 subjects, a separate validation cohort of approximately 120 different subjects was used. HLA typing included class I and class II loci at four-digit resolution. The later analysis used no new phenotypic data to find candidate immune exposures, relying instead on TCR beta sequences and their occurrence across donors. The number of donors typed differed by locus, with about 629-640 for A, B, C, DRB1 and DQB1, over 500 for DQA1, 600 to 610 for DPA1, and 450 to 480 for DPB1. About 280 gigabases of sequencing data and 70 million to 100 million unique TCR sequences made up an early release that covered under 750 HLA-typed donors. A later analysis re-analyzed previously published TCR beta repertoires from hundreds of donors and added high-resolution HLA genotyping to study TCR occurrence patterns. An earlier analysis of fewer than 700 of the donors applied high-throughput TCR beta sequencing to assess whether each TCR beta V gene segment acted as functional or pseudogenic. Donor age, sex, ethnicity and CMV serostatus were collected together with the repertoire data. Overall study results and their limits: In the study, about 150 TCR beta chains were listed as associated with cytomegalovirus. Some IMGT-functional V segments, including TRBV6-2 and TRBV6-3, could not be distinguished by the 87-base-pair reads and were therefore excluded. A later genetic analysis reported fewer N-insertions in productive TCRs among donors in an Asian-associated ancestry cluster than the approximately 670-donor mean. Three of the identified cytomegalovirus-associated TCR beta chains were confirmed in vitro to be specific for cytomegalovirus antigens. In a later analysis, several top co-occurrence clusters were reported to appear linked to parvovirus B19, influenza, CMV and Epstein-Barr virus. The authors suggested that the approach could potentially be extended to other disease states and immunological phenotypes. Because HLA typing was unavailable for some donors at each locus, only the typed subset was used in association tests. A later analysis found that HLA-associated TCR beta chains were more clonally expanded and had lower generation probabilities than equally common non-associated chains. When HLA alleles, especially DR and DQ, strongly co-occurred, TCR associations were difficult to assign to individual alleles. The classifier was reported to diagnose cytomegalovirus status with high specificity and sensitivity in both the original and validation cohorts. Linkage disequilibrium might explain the correlated functional status among segregating V segments, but an unknown experimental factor could not be excluded. An association between a missense DCLRE1C variant and V-gene and J-gene trimming of TCR beta chains was found in a later genetic analysis and replicated in an independent cohort. A further reported finding was that TCR beta sequences accurately predicted the HLA-A and HLA-B alleles for most subjects in the first cohort. Presence/absence analyses assumed roughly uniform sequencing depth across donors, an assumption that may not hold. This cohort had only TCR beta chains sequenced, and the lack of alpha or paired-chain data limited which features could be detected. According to a later analysis, TCR association rates differed among HLA loci, with DRB1 alleles showing the most associated TCRs and HLA-C alleles showing the fewest. Immune exposure information for the cohort was limited to CMV serostatus. Broadly in line with IMGT annotations, most TCR beta V segments showed up in productive rearrangements about 87% or about 30% of the time in an earlier analysis of several hundred of the donors. At a false discovery rate of 0.05, a later analysis linked roughly 17,000 TCR beta sequences to specific HLA alleles. The earlier analysis of fewer than 750 of the donors excluded 15 to 20 rarely observed V segments, including chromosome 9 orphons, because counts were too low. A cluster of highly shared sequence variants was judged likely to represent a technical artifact of the sequencing pipeline. Most TCR sequences were seen in very few donors, while some public TCRs were found in many individuals. Most CMV-associated TCR beta chains appeared to be HLA-restricted in a later analysis, and the HLA associations seemed to be driven largely by CMV exposure.

The CDR3 has 14 amino acids, counting the end cysteine and phenylalanine. The retained sequence is limited to the CDR3, 42 bases, with the frame set at the first base. For this chain, trimming is 3 bases at the V end and 6 bases at the J end, and the number of junction bases without a gene match is 5. Based on the germline V gene (reference sequence), the CDR1 and CDR2 sequences are SGHNT and YYREEE. In regard to this clone: The antigen it binds to is not known. No much larger clonotype is one base removed from it; base qualities were not supplied.

Libraries were made using the immunoSEQ multiplex PCR assay. The multiplex PCR relied on a mix of 60 forward primers for TCR Vbeta segments and 13 reverse primers for TCR Jbeta segments. The CDR3 region of rearranged TCR beta genes was amplified from genomic DNA with a multiplex PCR assay. The amplified TCR beta libraries were sequenced on the Illumina HiSeq System as 87-base-pair reads. The paper's processing steps were these. A later analysis counted approximately 76 million unique TCR beta chains across the 666 repertoires, and about 10 million of these chains were shared by at least two donors. A nearest-neighbor algorithm error-corrected the raw reads and collapsed the reads into unique sequences, merging closely related sequences to remove PCR and sequencing errors. CDR3 sequences were aligned to IMGT reference sequences to assign V, D and J gene segments. For a sequence to be retained, at least a six-nucleotide match to both a V gene segment and a J gene segment was required. A rearrangement counted as productive if the CDR3 had no stop codons and remained in frame with V and J, and every other rearrangement counted as non-productive. Following IMGT convention, CDR3 was defined as the stretch from the second conserved V-encoded cysteine up to the conserved J-encoded phenylalanine. The earlier analysis of about 570 of the donors excluded any sequence lacking an unambiguous match to a single V gene segment. In an earlier analysis of roughly 500 of the donors, V segments were called functional above 56.7% productive rearrangements and were called segregating when the between-donor standard deviation exceeded 5%. A statistical classification framework was built for diagnosing cytomegalovirus status from the catalog of TCR beta chain sequences. A later analysis assigned V and J genes by comparing TCR nucleotide sequences with IMGT/GENE-DB human TR gene sequences. The TCRdist pipeline was used in a later analysis to assign CDR3 sequences and most-parsimonious VDJ recombination scenarios. A later analysis defined each TCR beta chain by its CDR3 amino acid sequence plus V-gene family, and excluded reads lacking a unique V-gene family. To address suspected cross-contamination and a sequencing artifact, a later analysis removed around 600 highly shared, low-generation-probability nucleotide sequences. For each public chain, a later analysis derived a clonal expansion index from normalized ranks of inferred template counts within each repertoire. In a later analysis, generation probabilities were computed with a VDJ recombination model fitted to out-of-frame rearrangements, and the resulting probabilities were checked against IGoR. In a later analysis, hypergeometric tests were used to score TCR-TCR, TCR-HLA and TCR-CMV co-occurrence, with a repertoire-size bias correction applied to TCR pairs. False discovery rates were estimated in a later analysis by permuting HLA or CMV assignments 20 times. In a later analysis, co-occurring TCRs were grouped with DBSCAN, and TCRdist sequence similarity was added when clustering was performed within HLA-allele-positive subsets. Repertoires with fewer than 30,000 or more than 120,000 public chains were left out of co-occurrence clustering, as were about five repertoires with anomalous nucleotide sharing. TCRdb limited this immuneACCESS table to in-frame rearrangements with V and J called. A share of clones is missing; checked studies link under half to unresolved V genes, and the rest is unexplained. V and J calls and clone size are those listed in that table; D and trimming were worked out from the DNA. The sample has 200,000 to 250,000 clones on record, roughly 84% of them singletons. The biggest ten clones account for roughly 0.75% of the sample.

The cohort was made up of 666 healthy bone marrow donors. All cohort members were sampled while nominally healthy, although unrecorded immune exposures were likely present. The donor was CMV seronegative and belonged to the group of 350 or so seronegative cohort members. Each donor provided a peripheral blood sample, and peripheral blood mononuclear cells were used for TCR beta sequencing. Genomic DNA was extracted from the blood cell samples with the Qiagen DNeasy Blood Extraction Kit. The receptor's source is a boy aged 2 to 10 in good health and CMV-seronegative. Recombination joined TRBV5-4 with TRBJ1-2; the central 10 bases match TRBD1. The sequencing sample was made of PBMCs. The sequenced DNA is TGTGCCAGCAGCTCGCGACAGGGGGCCAATGGCTACACCTTC. It translates to CASSSRQGANGYTF.